The sequence of this TCR beta chain was determined in a study of T cell repertoires in cytomegalovirus infection. Study as a whole: Public TCR beta signatures marked donors with CMV infection and the matching HLA. Study-wide points: The ex vivo response showed dominance by HLA-C-restricted CMV-specific TCR beta clonotypes.

Trimming at V came to 8 bases and at J to 5 bases, leaving 9 bases not matched to a gene. Germline CDR1 and CDR2: MNHNS and SASEGT. CDR3 length equals 15 residues. MiXCR was run by TCRdb on the reads, yielding one entry per CDR3 protein. The sample holds about 360,000 distinct CDR3 sequences; 15% to 20% are singletons and the top ten take approximately 10%. To note about this clonotype: Its antigen is undetermined.

This TCR derives from a human donor in good health (CMV status not recorded). Some clones in this sample may be carry-over from other donors' samples. The V call is TRBV6-1, the J call TRBJ2-5; 12 positions match TRBD1. The sequencing sample was made of PBMCs. CDR3 coding DNA: TGTGCCAGCCGGACCGGGACAGGGGGCTCGGAGACCCAGTACTTC. Translation gives CASRTGTGGSETQYF.